One sample yielded the 10 T cell receptor beta chains listed below, sequenced in a study of blood T cell repertoires in COVID-19. Sequencing was performed with immunoSEQ multiplex PCR; in TCRdb, only in-frame clones are kept and a portion is missing. Among tens of thousands of clones, over 75% were seen once, and the ten largest hold roughly 13%. The sequencing sample was made of peripheral blood. The origin of the receptors is a human donor with active COVID-19. The donor label of this sample is uncertain.

This sequence joins TRBV28 and TRBJ1-6; the match to TRBD1 covers 8 bases. The length of the CDR3 is 16 residues. The V segment lost 6 bases and the J segment 10 bases; nucleotides outside the gene matches: 14. The V gene's germline CDR1 is MDHEN and CDR2 SYDVKM. The CDR3 sequence: CASSHDLQGAWSPLHF. CDR3 sequence (DNA): TGTGCCAGCAGCCACGACCTTCAGGGGGCTTGGTCACCCCTCCACTTT.

The chain has TRBV19 and TRBJ1-5; D ambiguous. Germline loops: CDR1 LNHDA, CDR2 SQIVND (reference sequence). The CDR3 length is 14 residues. With 7 bases removed from V and 3 bases from J, the gap between germline ends came to 13 bases. The CDR3 region is CASTRGSNNQPQHF. The CDR3 bases are TGTGCCAGTACCCGCGGCAGTAACAATCAGCCCCAGCATTTT. The full variable domain, with the rest looked up from reference TRBV19 and TRBJ1-5, is DGGITQSPKYLFRKEGQNVTLSCEQNLNHDAMYWYRQDPGQGLRLIYYSQIVNDFQKGDIAEGYSVSREKKESFPLTVTSAQKNPTAFYLCASTRGSNNQPQHFGDGTRLSIL.

The chain recombines TRBV7-3 with TRBJ2-3, with D tentatively TRBD2 (6 bases). Per germline, CDR1 SGHTA and CDR2 FQGTGA. The CDR3 loop spans 17 amino acids. V was shortened by 0 bases and J by 0 bases, with 13 bases between the two germline ends. The CDR3 nucleotides are TGTGCCAGCAGCTTAACGGGCGGGGATCCTAGCACAGATACGCAGTATTTT. Its protein product is CASSLTGGDPSTDTQYF.

CDR3 sequence reads: CSVSQGKETQYF. Written as DNA, the CDR3 is TGCAGCGTTTCGCAGGGTAAAGAGACCCAGTACTTC. This chain links TRBV29-1 with TRBJ2-5; the D gene is possibly TRBD1 (5 bases). Trimming stripped 5 bases from V and 3 bases from J, with 10 bases between. CDR3 size: 12 residues. The V gene's germline CDR1 is SQVTM and CDR2 ANQGSEA.

This chain joins TRBV9 and TRBJ1-1, with a possible D match to TRBD1 (5 bases). The germline CDR1 and CDR2 sequences are SGDLS and YYNGEE. There are 13 residues in the CDR3. Trimming left V 4 bases short and J 5 bases short, with 12 bases between. In DNA form, the CDR3 reads TGTGCCAGCAGCCATAGTAGGGGAACTGAAGCTTTCTTT. Encoded protein: CASSHSRGTEAFF.

This clone appeared once. The V gene is TRBV9, the J gene TRBJ2-1; 10 nucleotides align to TRBD2. J gave up 9 bases and V 5 bases, and 11 bases lay outside the gene matches. This CDR3 is built from 15 residues. Germline CDR1 and CDR2: SGDLS and YYNGEE. DNA of the CDR3: TGTGCCAGCAGTCCGCAGCGGGGGGGCCTTTCTGAGCAGTTCTTC. Protein: CASSPQRGGLSEQFF.

This chain links TRBV5-1 with TRBJ2-3; 9 bases fit TRBD2. The CDR3 loop spans 15 amino acids. The ends lost 1 base at V and 1 base at J; junction bases unmatched: 1. Per germline, CDR1 SGHRS and CDR2 YFSETQ. As DNA, the CDR3 is TGCGCCAGCAGCTTGCCTAGCGGGGGCACAGATACGCAGTATTTT. This gives the protein CASSLPSGGTDTQYF.

In DNA, the CDR3 is TGCGCCAGCAGCCAGCCAGGGGCAAATACGCAGTATTTT. This codes for CASSQPGANTQYF. V and J are TRBV4-1 and TRBJ2-3, with TRBD1 as a possible D gene (6 bases). V lost 3 bases to trimming and J lost 7 bases, with 11 bases between them. The CDR3 is made up of 13 amino acids. The V gene's germline CDR1 is MGHRA and CDR2 YSYEKL.

V gene TRBV18 combines with J gene TRBJ1-1, with 8 bases matching TRBD1. The CDR3 is 16 residues long. CDR1 is KGHSH, CDR2 LQKENI, per germline. Germline trimming cut 8 bases from V and 5 bases from J; bases unmatched to any gene: 16. The CDR3 region is CASVTLTGGQGTEAFF. DNA of the CDR3: TGTGCCAGCGTAACATTAACAGGGGGTCAGGGTACTGAAGCTTTCTTT.

The V gene is TRBV28, the J gene TRBJ2-1; TRBD2 matches 7 bases. Germline assignment: CDR1 MDHEN and CDR2 SYDVKM. V shed 5 bases and J 5 bases; nucleotides not matched to a gene: 9. The CDR3 length is 15 residues. DNA of the CDR3: TGTGCCAGCAGTGGCGACCAGCGGGGTAACAATGAGCAGTTCTTC. The encoded protein is CASSGDQRGNNEQFF.